These 16 T cell receptor beta chains share one sample of origin, sequenced in a study of human T cells and chemical hapten exposure. TCRdb re-analysed the RACE reads in MiXCR, keeping a single row per CDR3 protein. The sample includes more than 300,000 distinct CDR3 sequences, around 5.5% seen only once; the top ten take about 8.2%. Described time point: pre-sensitization, week 0. Treatment given: therapeutic diphenylcyclopropenone sensitization with weekly scalp DPC. The sample was whole blood, taken in connection with sensitization to the hapten diphenylcyclopropenone (DPC). These receptors were collected from a woman under 30 with alopecia areata. Some clones in this sample may be carry-over from other donors' samples.

This clonotype was counted between two and nine times. The chain links TRBV5-1 to TRBJ1-4; D gene ambiguous. The CDR3 covers 15 residues. CDR1 is SGHRS, CDR2 YFSETQ, per germline. The V end was cut by 4 bases, the J end by 2 bases, with 12 bases between. The CDR3 DNA sequence: TGCGCCAGCAGCCCTACAGTAGGGACTAATGAAAAACTGTTTTTT. Residues: CASSPTVGTNEKLFF.

This clonotype was seen more than once but under ten times. V usage is TRBV6-2 or TRBV6-3 and J usage is TRBJ2-1; TRBD2 is a possible D gene (6 bases). V was pared by 4 bases and J by 3 bases, with 13 bases between. This CDR3 has 15 amino acids. The V gene's germline CDR1 is MNHEY and CDR2 SVGEGT. CDR3 loop: CASSSPVTSYNEQFF. CDR3 nucleotide sequence: TGTGCCAGCAGTTCCCCCGTGACTAGCTACAATGAGCAGTTCTTC.

This clonotype was seen more than once but under ten times. The rearrangement joins TRBV6-1 to TRBJ2-1; 9 positions agree with TRBD1. Germline CDR1 is MNHNS and CDR2 is SASEGT. J was trimmed by 11 bases and V by 2 bases; bases with no gene match: 7. The CDR3 runs 14 residues. CDR3 region: CASSETGTGYKQFF. In nucleotides, the CDR3 is TGTGCCAGCAGTGAAACCGGGACAGGGTATAAGCAGTTCTTC.

The V call is TRBV7-9, the J call TRBJ2-2, with D hard to call. The CDR3 contains 14 residues. The V gene's germline CDR1 is SEHNR and CDR2 FQNEAQ (reference sequence). Trimming pared 7 bases from V and 6 bases from J, leaving 15 bases between. CDR3 in amino acids: CASKWASPAGELFF. The CDR3 nucleotides read TGTGCCAGCAAGTGGGCGTCTCCGGCCGGGGAGCTGTTTTTT.

This clonotype was seen a few times. This chain connects TRBV6-2 or TRBV6-3 to TRBJ1-5; D unresolved. The CDR3 has 18 residues. Germline CDR1 is MNHEY and CDR2 is SVGEGT. The V end lost 0 bases, the J end lost 5 bases, and 20 bases lay between the germline ends. CDR3 sequence reads: CASSYSTRSNKGYQPQHF. CDR3 coding DNA: TGTGCCAGCAGTTACTCAACAAGATCCAATAAGGGCTATCAGCCCCAGCATTTT.

This clonotype has ten or more counts. The rearrangement links TRBV2 to TRBJ2-3; 10 nucleotides match TRBD1. J lost 3 bases, V lost 5 bases, and 5 bases had no gene match. CDR3 size: 15 residues. The germline gives CDR1 SNHLY, CDR2 FYNNEI. CDR3: CASSPGTGATDTQYF. The DNA of the CDR3 is TGTGCCAGCAGTCCCGGGACAGGGGCGACAGATACGCAGTATTTT. Full variable domain (outside the CDR3, taken from reference TRBV2 and TRBJ2-3): EPEVTQTPSHQVTQMGQEVILRCVPISNHLYFYWYRQILGQKVEFLVSFYNNEISEKSEIFDDQFSVERPDGSNFTLKIRSTKLEDSAMYFCASSPGTGATDTQYFGPGTRLTVL.

V and J are TRBV7-3 and TRBJ2-5; either TRBD1 or TRBD2 may fit D (6 bases each). The CDR3 is 14 residues long. The V end lost 2 bases, the J end lost 5 bases, and 12 bases lay between the germline ends. Germline CDR1 SGHTA, CDR2 FQGTGA. CDR3 residues: CASSLQGGGETQYF. CDR3 bases: TGTGCCAGCAGCTTACAAGGAGGGGGGGAGACCCAGTACTTC.

This clonotype was found a few times. The chain combines TRBV10-3 with TRBJ1-5; tentative D call: TRBD1 (6 bases). V gave up 5 bases and J gave up 6 bases, with 14 bases separating them. The CDR3 runs to 14 residues. CDR1 is ENHRY and CDR2 is SYGVKD in the germline V gene. The CDR3 bases are TGTGCCATCAGTCCCGAGGGGGAGAGTCAGCCCCAGCATTTT. It translates to CAISPEGESQPQHF.

The chain is built from TRBV12-3 or TRBV12-4 and TRBJ1-5; D is possibly TRBD1 (6 bases). This CDR3 is built from 15 residues. Trimming pared 6 bases from V and 2 bases from J, leaving 14 bases between. CDR3 DNA: TGTGCCAGCAGCCCCCAACAGGGCGGCAATCAGCCCCAGCATTTT. This sequence encodes CASSPQQGGNQPQHF.

The V gene is TRBV7-2, the J gene TRBJ1-1, with D perhaps TRBD1 (5 bases). V lost 6 bases to trimming and J lost 4 bases, with 15 bases between them. This CDR3 spans 14 amino acids. CDR1 and CDR2 from the germline V gene are SGHTA and FQGNSA. The CDR3 region has the DNA TGTGCCAGCAGTCGCGAGGGGCCGGGCACTGAAGCTTTCTTT. Translation: CASSREGPGTEAFF.

Only a few counts were recorded for this clonotype. This sequence joins TRBV15 and TRBJ1-2; 10 nucleotides match TRBD1. This CDR3 contains 15 residues. Germline CDR1 LNHNV, CDR2 YYDKDF (reference sequence). Losses at the gene ends were 0 bases for V and 6 bases for J; bases not matched to a gene: 4. CDR3 sequence: CATSRDDRGRDGYTF. CDR3 nucleotide sequence: TGTGCCACCAGCAGAGATGACAGGGGGCGGGATGGCTACACCTTC.

This clonotype has only a few counts. This sequence joins TRBV6-6 and TRBJ1-5; a weak D match, TRBD1 (6 bases). V lost 2 bases, J lost 12 bases, and 8 bases lay in between. In germline, CDR1 is MNHNY, CDR2 SVGAGI (reference sequence). The CDR3 is 11 amino acids. CDR3 bases: TGTGCCAGCAGTTACAGGGACAACCAGCATTTT. Protein sequence: CASSYRDNQHF.

The V and J genes are TRBV10-3 and TRBJ1-1; D is uncertain. V was clipped by 2 bases and J by 11 bases, with 9 bases between them. This CDR3 is built from 11 residues. Germline V gene sequence: CDR1 ENHRY, CDR2 SYGVKD. The CDR3 DNA is TGTGCCATCAGTGAGGGAGGAGGGGCTTTCTTT. It codes for CAISEGGGAFF.

The chain is built from TRBV6-1 and TRBJ1-2, with D perhaps matching TRBD1 (5 bases). This CDR3 contains 15 residues. With 7 bases removed from V and 2 bases from J, the gap between germline ends came to 17 bases. The germline V gene has CDR1 MNHNS and CDR2 SASEGT. The CDR3 reads CASIPNRDLNYGYTF. In DNA form, the CDR3 reads TGTGCCAGCATTCCAAACCGGGACCTAAACTATGGCTACACCTTC.

In its sample, this clonotype was seen a few times. The CDR3 loop reads CASQRKGNTGELFF. CDR3 nucleotide sequence: TGTGCCAGCCAGAGGAAGGGGAACACCGGGGAGCTGTTTTTT. This chain uses TRBV3-1 with TRBJ2-2; D remains ambiguous. Germline-derived CDR1 and CDR2 are LGHDT and YNNKEL (reference sequence). The CDR3 sequence is 14 residues long. The V and J ends lost 8 bases and 1 base respectively, with 11 bases between them.

This clonotype was observed a few times. In DNA form, the CDR3 reads TGTGCCAGCAGCGCCGGAGGTCAGGACTATGGCTACACCTTC. It specifies CASSAGGQDYGYTF. V usage is TRBV2 and J usage is TRBJ1-2; D gene ambiguous. The length of the CDR3 is 14 residues. The germline gives CDR1 SNHLY, CDR2 FYNNEI. Trimming shortened V by 6 bases and J by 3 bases, and 14 bases separated the two germline ends.